This is a list of T cell receptor beta chains from one sample in a study of identical twins. TCRdb fed the 5' RACE reads into MiXCR, producing one record per CDR3 protein. The sample holds 260,000 or so distinct CDR3 sequences; approximately 6.8% are singletons and the top ten take about 5.6%. The same sample was also studied in work on yellow fever vaccine responses in identical twins.

The sequenced sample consisted of CD8+ T cells sorted from blood. The receptors stem from a woman aged 18-35 years in good health. Each CDR3 is given with its conserved first and last residue. Expanded clones are given a class, and other clones once, few, many or no size at all.

cdr3_aa v_call clone_size
CASSFRTSEAGELFF TRBV7-8 many
CASSVGGGTLDYTF TRBV9 few
CATSRGARGYEQYF TRBV15 many
CSAKSGQGNTEAFF TRBV20-1 many
CASSRGDSYEQYF TRBV18 few
CASSPRTDPGELFF TRBV7-6 many
CASSLGFSLETQYF TRBV11-2 few
CASSLSQGTEAFF TRBV5-4 many
CASTESGTAFYEQYF TRBV2 few
CASSALGAGVGTDTQYF TRBV5-6 few
CASSLRGRTDTQYF TRBV28 few
CATSATLLASSSYNEQFF TRBV24-1 many
CASSRTGSGTDTQYF TRBV7-6 NA
CASSVAVEYNEQFF TRBV6-2/TRBV6-3 NA
CSVESASGGAADTQYF TRBV29-1 few
CSVLGSYTEAFF TRBV29-1 NA
CASSYGTGAFF TRBV7-9 many
CASSPLWGESLRSDEQFF TRBV7-8 NA
CASSSYGPRGDNTGELFF TRBV7-6 NA
CASSSSGEGADEKLFF TRBV7-9 few
CASNLLGDRGDQETQYF TRBV11-1 many
CAAGDGNSPLHF TRBV15 NA
CASSAREDEQFF TRBV12-3/TRBV12-4 few
CASSVDGTGYNEQFF TRBV9 few
CASSQYGGRAYEQYF TRBV3-1 few
CASSFGQDTYEQYF TRBV12-3/TRBV12-4 many
CASSEQQVLSNQPQHF TRBV6-1 few
CASSIPPDRHNEQYF TRBV13 many
CASSYRDPEQFF TRBV6-2/TRBV6-3 NA
CASSETASGGNEQFF TRBV2 NA
CASSLNIYNEQFF TRBV7-2 many
CAGSVTDTGELFF TRBV6-1 few
CSVLTVTYEQYF TRBV29-1 many
CASSWGQDNRPGAKETQYF TRBV11-1 few
CASSLRTPLAGDYEQYF TRBV27 NA
CASSYGLETGELFF TRBV6-5 few
CASRNENQETQYF TRBV11-2 NA
CASRRTSNQETQYF TRBV2 once
CSVQTWEQFF TRBV29-1 many
CASSPPTSVYNEQFF TRBV9 NA
CASSQGQTGYGYTF TRBV14 few
CASSGTGVLNEQFF TRBV12-3/TRBV12-4 many
CASSSSQWSDPTGELFF TRBV6-2/TRBV6-3 NA
CASSQASRGPPPYTQYF TRBV3-1 few
CASSVLQGSYGYTF TRBV7-9 many
CASSSGRGVGYTF TRBV6-5 few
CASSVDRGYNEQFF TRBV27 few